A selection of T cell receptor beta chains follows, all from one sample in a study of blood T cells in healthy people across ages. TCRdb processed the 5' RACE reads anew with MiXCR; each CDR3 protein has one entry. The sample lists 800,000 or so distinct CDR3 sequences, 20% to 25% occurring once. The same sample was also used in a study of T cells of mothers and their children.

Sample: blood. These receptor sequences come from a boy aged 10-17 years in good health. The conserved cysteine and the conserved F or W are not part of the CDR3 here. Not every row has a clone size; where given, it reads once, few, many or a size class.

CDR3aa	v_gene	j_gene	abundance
ASSYGGALH	TRBV6-5	TRBJ1-6	-
TSSYRRCTEAF	TRBV6-2/TRBV6-3	TRBJ1-1	-
ASSVTRTGTYEQY	TRBV7-2	TRBJ2-7	-
ASSLAGAGYGYT	TRBV12-3/TRBV12-4	TRBJ1-2	few
ASSLVQGSNEKLF	TRBV7-9	TRBJ1-4	-
ASSMAGTSYEQY	TRBV19	TRBJ2-7	few
ASSLPGEGARSYT	TRBV28	TRBJ1-2	-
SVVREFGGEQF	TRBV29-1	TRBJ2-1	few
AITPGLAGGSYNEQF	TRBV10-3	TRBJ2-1	few
ASSPALRGSTEAF	TRBV12-3/TRBV12-4	TRBJ1-1	few
SARDTSGGVIEQF	TRBV20-1	-	-
ASSGAGVLAKNIQY	TRBV2	TRBJ2-4	-
ASSSGQGRTGANVLT	TRBV7-9	TRBJ2-6	few
ASSLQVDRPPLH	TRBV19	TRBJ1-6	-
ASRAGTGAYQPQH	TRBV10-2	TRBJ1-5	-
ASSLLTREQY	TRBV7-8	TRBJ2-7	few
SARYQGNTIY	TRBV20-1	TRBJ1-3	-
ASSTPGTVSYEQY	TRBV28	TRBJ2-7	-
SVGLAGGDDTQY	TRBV29-1	TRBJ2-3	few
ASSQDLTEANTGELF	TRBV4-3	TRBJ2-2	-
ASSSGTGSFGYGYT	TRBV28	TRBJ1-2	-
ASSLGRDRSSYEQY	TRBV28	-	few
ASSHPGLLYNEQF	TRBV11-1	TRBJ2-1	-
ASSLGTSGGQVYNEQF	TRBV5-1	TRBJ2-1	-
ASSPPGSLETQY	TRBV12-3/TRBV12-4	TRBJ2-5	few
ASRPGTGNYEQY	TRBV5-1	TRBJ2-7	few
ASSSPTGRNIQY	TRBV7-8	TRBJ2-4	-
ASSSDTNQPQH	TRBV7-9	TRBJ1-5	-
SGRTGNGYT	TRBV29-1	TRBJ1-2	-
ASSLVGSGSEAF	TRBV5-1	TRBJ1-1	-
ASSFFYGNEKLF	TRBV27	TRBJ1-4	few
ASSPDGSSGNTIY	TRBV5-1	TRBJ1-3	few
ASSPTTGVGNYGYT	TRBV18	TRBJ1-2	few
ASGDHQPQH	TRBV12-3/TRBV12-4	TRBJ1-5	-
ASTGGGVETQY	TRBV2	TRBJ2-5	many
SALGLAVYNEQF	TRBV20-1	TRBJ2-1	-
ASSPGTPGYT	TRBV12-3/TRBV12-4	TRBJ1-2	few
ASSVGLGQF	TRBV2	-	-
ASSGQASNEQY	TRBV27	TRBJ2-7	-
SAAAGQGGEKLF	TRBV20-1	TRBJ1-4	few
SARTGADNVLT	TRBV20-1	TRBJ2-6	-
SATTDRDYGYT	TRBV20-1	TRBJ1-2	few
ASSFRTGGRETQY	TRBV12-3/TRBV12-4	TRBJ2-5	few
ASRPGTGLWGYT	TRBV2	TRBJ1-2	few
ASSTFFGQADNYGYT	TRBV19	TRBJ1-2	-
ASSPRFGARTAAF	TRBV7-2	TRBJ1-1	-
ASSSPVDGGRSNEQF	TRBV7-9	-	-
ASSLSNTQETQY	TRBV12-3/TRBV12-4	TRBJ2-5	many
SARDTNKGEKLF	TRBV20-1	TRBJ1-4	few
ASSLGEGSGANVLT	TRBV7-9	TRBJ2-6	-
SSQPRGQETQY	TRBV29-1	TRBJ2-5	few
SATQGPYNSPLH	TRBV20-1	TRBJ1-6	few
ASKWGSTDTQY	TRBV7-2	TRBJ2-3	-